The entry that follows covers one TCR beta chain sequence. What it binds is unknown. The record originates from a study of cytomegalovirus exposure and HLA in healthy donors. V was pared by 6 bases and J by 6 bases, with 13 bases between. The CDR3 runs to 13 residues. The V gene's germline CDR1 is MNHEY and CDR2 SVGAGI. Study findings and constraints: Subsequent analysis showed first-cohort TCR clusters tending to co-occur in 120 validation repertoires. The authors enumerated 150 to 200 TCR beta chains as linked to cytomegalovirus. Testing in vitro showed a few CMV-associated chains specific for CMV antigens. Most sequenced TCRs were rare (though some public TCRs occurred in many donors).

Profiling relied on immunoSEQ multiplex PCR, and the TCRdb table lists in-frame clones only, not all of them. The table shows roughly 150,000 clones, with 75% to 90% occurring only once. The chain uses TRBV6-5 and TRBJ2-3, with a possible D match to TRBD1 (6 bases). The specimen sequenced was PBMCs. The receptor comes from a woman younger than 35 in good health and CMV-seronegative. As DNA, the CDR3 is TGTGCCAGCAGCCTACAGGGAAGCGATACGCAGTATTTT. This encodes CASSLQGSDTQYF.